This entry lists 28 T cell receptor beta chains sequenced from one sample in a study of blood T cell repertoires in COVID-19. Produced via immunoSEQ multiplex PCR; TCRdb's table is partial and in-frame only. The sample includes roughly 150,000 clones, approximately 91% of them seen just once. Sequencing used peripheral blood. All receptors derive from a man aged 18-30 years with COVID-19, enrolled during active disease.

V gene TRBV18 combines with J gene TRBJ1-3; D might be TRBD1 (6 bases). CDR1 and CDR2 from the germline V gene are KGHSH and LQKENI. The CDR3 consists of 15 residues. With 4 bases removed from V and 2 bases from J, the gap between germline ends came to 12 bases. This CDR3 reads CASSLGGPPGNTIYF. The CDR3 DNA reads TGTGCCAGCTCACTTGGGGGCCCACCTGGAAACACCATATATTTT.

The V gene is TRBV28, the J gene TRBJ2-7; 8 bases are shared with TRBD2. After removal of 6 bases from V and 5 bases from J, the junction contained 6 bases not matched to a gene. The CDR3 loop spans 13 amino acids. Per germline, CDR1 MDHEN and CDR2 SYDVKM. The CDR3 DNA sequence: TGTGCCAGCAGACAAGCGGGAGTCGACGAGCAGTACTTC. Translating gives CASRQAGVDEQYF.

This CDR3 is CAWKGDRRNTEAFF. The CDR3 bases are TGTGCCTGGAAAGGAGACAGGCGAAACACTGAAGCTTTCTTT. The chain is built from TRBV30 and TRBJ1-1, with D possibly matching TRBD1 (6 bases). The V end was cut by 4 bases, the J end by 2 bases, with 14 bases between. Germline-derived CDR1 and CDR2 are GTSNPN and SVGIG (reference sequence). This CDR3 contains 14 residues.

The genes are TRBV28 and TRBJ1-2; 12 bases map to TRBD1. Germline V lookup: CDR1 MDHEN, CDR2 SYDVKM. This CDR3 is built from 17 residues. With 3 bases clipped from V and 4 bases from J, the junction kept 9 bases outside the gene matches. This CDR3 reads CASSFWGTGGHIYGYTF. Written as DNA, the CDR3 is TGTGCCAGCAGTTTCTGGGGGACAGGGGGCCATATCTATGGCTACACCTTC.

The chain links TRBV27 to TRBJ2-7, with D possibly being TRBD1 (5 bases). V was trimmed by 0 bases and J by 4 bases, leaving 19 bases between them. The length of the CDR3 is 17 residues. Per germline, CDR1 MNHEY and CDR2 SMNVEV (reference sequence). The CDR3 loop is CASSLSPVIRGPYEQYF. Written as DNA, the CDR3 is TGTGCCAGCAGTTTATCACCGGTGATAAGGGGTCCGTACGAGCAGTACTTC.

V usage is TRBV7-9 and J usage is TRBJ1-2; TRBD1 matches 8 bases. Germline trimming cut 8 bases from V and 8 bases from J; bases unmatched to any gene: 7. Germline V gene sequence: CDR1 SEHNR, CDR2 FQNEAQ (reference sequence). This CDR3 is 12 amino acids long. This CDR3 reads CASQGARKGYTF. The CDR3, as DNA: TGTGCCAGCCAGGGGGCGCGTAAGGGCTACACCTTC.

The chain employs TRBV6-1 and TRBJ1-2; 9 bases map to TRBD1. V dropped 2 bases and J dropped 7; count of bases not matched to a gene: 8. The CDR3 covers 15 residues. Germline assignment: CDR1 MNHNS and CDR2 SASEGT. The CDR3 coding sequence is TGTGCCAGCAGTGAATGGGGACAGGGAGTCAGTGGCTACACCTTC. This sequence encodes CASSEWGQGVSGYTF.

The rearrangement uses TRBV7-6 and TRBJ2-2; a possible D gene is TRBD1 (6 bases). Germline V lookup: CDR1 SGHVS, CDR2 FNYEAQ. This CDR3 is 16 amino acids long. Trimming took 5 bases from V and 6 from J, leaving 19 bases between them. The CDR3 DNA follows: TGTGCCAGCAGCAGGCTTGGGGGCGGTGTCCCCGGGGAGCTGTTTTTT. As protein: CASSRLGGGVPGELFF.

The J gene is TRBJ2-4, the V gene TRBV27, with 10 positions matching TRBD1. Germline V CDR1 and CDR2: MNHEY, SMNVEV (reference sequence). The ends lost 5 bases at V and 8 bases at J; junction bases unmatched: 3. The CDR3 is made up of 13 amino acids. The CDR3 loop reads CASSPGTGDIQYF. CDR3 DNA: TGTGCCAGCAGTCCCGGGACAGGGGACATTCAGTACTTC.

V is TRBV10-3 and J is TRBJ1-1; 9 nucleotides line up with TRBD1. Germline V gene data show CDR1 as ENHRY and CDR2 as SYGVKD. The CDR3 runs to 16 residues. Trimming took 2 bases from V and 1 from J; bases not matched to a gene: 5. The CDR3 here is CAISEPDRGPNTEAFF. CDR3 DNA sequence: TGTGCCATCAGTGAGCCGGACAGGGGACCGAACACTGAAGCTTTCTTT.

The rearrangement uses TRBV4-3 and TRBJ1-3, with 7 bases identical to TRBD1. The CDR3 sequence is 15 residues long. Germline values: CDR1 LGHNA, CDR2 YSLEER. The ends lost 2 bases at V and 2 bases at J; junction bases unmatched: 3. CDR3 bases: TGCGCCAGCAGCCAATCAACAGGGGCTGGAAACACCATATATTTT. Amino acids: CASSQSTGAGNTIYF.

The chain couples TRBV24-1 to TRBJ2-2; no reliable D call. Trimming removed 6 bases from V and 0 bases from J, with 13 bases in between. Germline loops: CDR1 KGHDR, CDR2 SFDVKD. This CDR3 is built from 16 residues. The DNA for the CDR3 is TGTGCCACCAGTCCCCAGTGGGCAGCGAACACCGGGGAGCTGTTTTTT. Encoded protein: CATSPQWAANTGELFF.

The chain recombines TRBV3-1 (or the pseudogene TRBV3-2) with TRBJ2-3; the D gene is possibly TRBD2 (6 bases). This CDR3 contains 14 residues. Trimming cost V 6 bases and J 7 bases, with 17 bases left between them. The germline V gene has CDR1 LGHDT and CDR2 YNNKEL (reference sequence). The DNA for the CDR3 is TGTGCCAGCAGTAATTGGACCGGGGGATATACGCAGTATTTT. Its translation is CASSNWTGGYTQYF.

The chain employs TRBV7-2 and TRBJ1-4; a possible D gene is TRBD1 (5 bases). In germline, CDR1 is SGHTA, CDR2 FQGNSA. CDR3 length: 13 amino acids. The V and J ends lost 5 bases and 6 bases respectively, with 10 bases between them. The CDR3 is CASSLGQYEKLFF. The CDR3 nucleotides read TGTGCCAGCAGCCTAGGACAATATGAAAAACTGTTTTTT.

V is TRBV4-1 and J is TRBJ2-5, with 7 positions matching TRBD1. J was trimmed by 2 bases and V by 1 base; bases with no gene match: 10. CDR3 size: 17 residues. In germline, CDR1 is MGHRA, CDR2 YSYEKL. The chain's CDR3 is CASSQGQGPGQQETQYF. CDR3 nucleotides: TGCGCCAGCAGCCAAGGTCAGGGGCCGGGACAGCAAGAGACCCAGTACTTC.

For the CDR3, the DNA is TGTGCCAGCAGCTTATGGGGGACAGACAAAAACATTCAGTACTTC. Amino acids: CASSLWGTDKNIQYF. The chain links TRBV7-9 to TRBJ2-4, with 7 bases fitting TRBD1. The CDR3 length is 15 residues. Trimming cost V 2 bases and J 3 bases; bases outside gene matches: 4. Germline V gene data show CDR1 as SEHNR and CDR2 as FQNEAQ (reference sequence).

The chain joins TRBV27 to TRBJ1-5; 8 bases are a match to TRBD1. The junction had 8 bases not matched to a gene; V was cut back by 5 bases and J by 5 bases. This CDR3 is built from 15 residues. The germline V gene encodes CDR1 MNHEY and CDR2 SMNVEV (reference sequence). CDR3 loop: CASSPGTGLYQPQHF. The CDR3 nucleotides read TGTGCCAGCAGTCCAGGGACAGGACTTTATCAGCCCCAGCATTTT.

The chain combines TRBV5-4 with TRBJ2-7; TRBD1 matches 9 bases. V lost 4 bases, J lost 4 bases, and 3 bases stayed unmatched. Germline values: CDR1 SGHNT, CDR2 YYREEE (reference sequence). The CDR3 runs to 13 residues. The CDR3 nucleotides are TGTGCCAGCAGCGCGGGACAGGGTTACGAGCAGTACTTC. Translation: CASSAGQGYEQYF.

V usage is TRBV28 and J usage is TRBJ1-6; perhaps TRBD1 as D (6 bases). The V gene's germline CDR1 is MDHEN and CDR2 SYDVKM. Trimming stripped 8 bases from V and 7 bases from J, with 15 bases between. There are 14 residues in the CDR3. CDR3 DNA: TGTGCCAGCTCCAGGGGCGAGAGGAATTCACCCCTCCACTTT. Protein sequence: CASSRGERNSPLHF.

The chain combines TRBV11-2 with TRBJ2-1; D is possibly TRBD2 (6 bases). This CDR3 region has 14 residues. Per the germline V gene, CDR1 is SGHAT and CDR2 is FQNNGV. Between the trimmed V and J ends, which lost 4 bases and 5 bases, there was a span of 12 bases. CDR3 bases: TGTGCCAGCAGCTCCGATTGGGGGGACAATGAGCAGTTCTTC. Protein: CASSSDWGDNEQFF. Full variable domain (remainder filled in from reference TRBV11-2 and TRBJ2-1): EAGVAQSPRYKIIEKRQSVAFWCNPISGHATLYWYQQILGQGPKLLIQFQNNGVVDDSQLPKDRFSAERLKGVDSTLKIQPAKLEDSAVYLCASSSDWGDNEQFFGPGTRLTVL.

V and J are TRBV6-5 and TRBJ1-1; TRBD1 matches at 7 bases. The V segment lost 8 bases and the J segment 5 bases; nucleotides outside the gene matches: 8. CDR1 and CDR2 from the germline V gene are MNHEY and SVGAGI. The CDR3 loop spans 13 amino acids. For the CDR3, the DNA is TGTGCCAGCCTAACAGGGGTCGGGACTGAAGCTTTCTTT. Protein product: CASLTGVGTEAFF.

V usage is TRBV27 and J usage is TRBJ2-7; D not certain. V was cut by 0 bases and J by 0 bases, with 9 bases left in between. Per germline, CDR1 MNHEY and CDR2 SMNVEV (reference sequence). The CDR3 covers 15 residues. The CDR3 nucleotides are TGTGCCAGCAGTTTATCCCTGGGCAGCTCCTACGAGCAGTACTTC. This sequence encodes CASSLSLGSSYEQYF.

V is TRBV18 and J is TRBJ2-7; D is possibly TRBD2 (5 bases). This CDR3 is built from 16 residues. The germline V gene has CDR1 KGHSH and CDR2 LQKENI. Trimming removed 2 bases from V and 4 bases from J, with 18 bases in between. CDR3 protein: CASSPEGARGSYEQYF. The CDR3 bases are TGTGCCAGCTCACCAGAAGGCGCCAGAGGGAGTTACGAGCAGTACTTC.

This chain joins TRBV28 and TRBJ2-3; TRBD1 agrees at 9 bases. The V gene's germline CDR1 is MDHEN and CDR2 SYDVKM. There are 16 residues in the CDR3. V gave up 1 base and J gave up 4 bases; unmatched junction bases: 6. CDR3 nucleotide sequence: TGTGCCAGCAGTTTATTGGGGACAGGGCTGGCAGATACGCAGTATTTT. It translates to CASSLLGTGLADTQYF.

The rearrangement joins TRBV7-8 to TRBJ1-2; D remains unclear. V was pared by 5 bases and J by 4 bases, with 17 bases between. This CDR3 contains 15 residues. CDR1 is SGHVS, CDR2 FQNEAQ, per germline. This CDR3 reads CASSKKRDLGYGYTF. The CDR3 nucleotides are TGTGCCAGCAGCAAAAAGCGGGATCTCGGCTATGGCTACACCTTC.

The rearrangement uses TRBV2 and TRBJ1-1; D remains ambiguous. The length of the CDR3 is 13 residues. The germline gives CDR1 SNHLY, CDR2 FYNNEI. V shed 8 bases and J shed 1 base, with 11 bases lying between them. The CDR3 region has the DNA TGTGCCAGCGTCGACCGGGGGAACACTGAAGCTTTCTTT. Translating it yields CASVDRGNTEAFF.

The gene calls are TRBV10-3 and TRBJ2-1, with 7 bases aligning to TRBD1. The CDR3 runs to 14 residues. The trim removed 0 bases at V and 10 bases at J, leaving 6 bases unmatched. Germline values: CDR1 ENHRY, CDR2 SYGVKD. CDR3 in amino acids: CAISESLGQTEQFF. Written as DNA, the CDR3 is TGTGCCATCAGTGAGTCCCTGGGACAGACAGAGCAGTTCTTC.

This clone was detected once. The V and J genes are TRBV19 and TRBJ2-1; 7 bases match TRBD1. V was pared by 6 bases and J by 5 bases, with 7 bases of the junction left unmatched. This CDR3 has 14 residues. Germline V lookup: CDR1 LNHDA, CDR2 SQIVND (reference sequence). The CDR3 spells CASSKGQENNEQFF. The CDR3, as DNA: TGTGCCAGTAGCAAAGGACAGGAGAACAATGAGCAGTTCTTC.